Each of the 16 T cell receptor beta chains below was sequenced from the same sample in a study of blood T cell repertoires in COVID-19. Using immunoSEQ multiplex PCR, the repertoire was profiled, and TCRdb retains in-frame clones only, with some absent. The table lists approximately 24,000 clones, almost 95% of them singletons, with roughly 2.1% in the top ten. The sample comprised peripheral blood. The receptors derive from a human donor in a cohort sampled during active COVID-19.

The V gene is TRBV7-2, the J gene TRBJ2-5; 13 positions match TRBD2. This CDR3 is built from 15 residues. Germline CDR1 SGHTA, CDR2 FQGNSA. Trimming at V came to 1 base and at J to 7 bases, leaving 3 bases not matched to a gene. The CDR3 DNA sequence: TGTGCCAGCAGCTTAGGGACTAGCGGGGGAGGGACCCAGTACTTC. Its translation is CASSLGTSGGGTQYF.

DNA of the CDR3: TGTGCCAGCACACGGCAGGGATTATCGGGTTCACCCCTCCACTTT. It yields the protein CASTRQGLSGSPLHF. This chain connects TRBV27 to TRBJ1-6; possible D gene TRBD1, 5 bases. CDR3 length: 15 amino acids. The germline gives CDR1 MNHEY, CDR2 SMNVEV (reference sequence). Trimming took 7 bases from V and 9 from J, leaving 19 bases between them.

V gene TRBV24-1 combines with J gene TRBJ2-1; 7 bases are shared with TRBD2. The V segment lost 4 bases and the J segment 0 bases; nucleotides outside the gene matches: 8. The V gene's germline CDR1 is KGHDR and CDR2 SFDVKD. This CDR3 is built from 17 residues. CDR3 in DNA: TGTGCCACCAGTGACACTCTAGCGGTGAGCTCCTACAATGAGCAGTTCTTC. Translated: CATSDTLAVSSYNEQFF.

Within the sample, this clone is medium-sized. The rearrangement joins TRBV27 to TRBJ2-7; D is unclear. Between the trimmed V and J ends, which lost 6 bases and 0 bases, there was a span of 15 bases. CDR3 length: 15 residues. Germline loops: CDR1 MNHEY, CDR2 SMNVEV (reference sequence). The CDR3 DNA reads TGTGCCAGCAGCCCTTCTCCACAGTACTCCTACGAGCAGTACTTC. Residues: CASSPSPQYSYEQYF.

This clone was detected only once. This rearrangement joins TRBV2 to TRBJ2-1, with TRBD2 matching 9 bases. The CDR3 runs 15 residues. Per germline, CDR1 SNHLY and CDR2 FYNNEI. V was pared by 1 base and J by 9 bases, with 7 bases of the junction left unmatched. The CDR3 spells CASSEEASGIGEQFF. CDR3 in DNA: TGTGCCAGCAGTGAAGAGGCTAGCGGGATAGGTGAGCAGTTCTTC.

The CDR3 region has the DNA TGTGCCAGCTCACTACGGACAGACACCGGGGAGCTGTTTTTT. Its protein is CASSLRTDTGELFF. J is TRBJ2-2 and V is TRBV18; a possible D gene is TRBD1 (6 bases). The V end was cut by 4 bases, the J end by 3 bases, with 9 bases between. The CDR3 runs 14 residues. Germline lookup yields CDR1 KGHSH and CDR2 LQKENI.

CDR3 in amino acids: CASRGVGQGTDTQYF. The CDR3 DNA sequence: TGTGCCAGCAGGGGGGTCGGACAGGGAACAGATACGCAGTATTTT. V is TRBV28 and J is TRBJ2-3, with 8 bases aligning to TRBD1. With 6 bases clipped from V and 3 bases from J, the junction kept 8 bases outside the gene matches. CDR1 and CDR2 from the germline V gene are MDHEN and SYDVKM. The CDR3 consists of 15 residues.

The chain joins TRBV5-6 to TRBJ2-3, with TRBD2 identical over 9 bases. The CDR3 length is 16 residues. Germline values: CDR1 SGHDT, CDR2 YYEEEE. The trim removed 1 base at V and 4 bases at J, leaving 7 bases unmatched. The CDR3 here is CASSLPAGGMADTQYF. CDR3 bases: TGTGCCAGCAGCTTGCCAGCGGGAGGTATGGCAGATACGCAGTATTTT.

The chain carries TRBV27 and TRBJ2-7; D is perhaps TRBD2 (6 bases). With 3 bases removed from V and 1 base from J, the gap between germline ends came to 16 bases. Germline lookup yields CDR1 MNHEY and CDR2 SMNVEV (reference sequence). The length of the CDR3 is 16 residues. In DNA form, the CDR3 reads TGTGCCAGCAGTTTGGAAGGAGGGACTCTTTCCTACGAGCAGTACTTC. Its translation: CASSLEGGTLSYEQYF.

This clone is a singleton in its sample. The V call is TRBV6-7, the J call TRBJ2-1, with 14 positions matching TRBD2. TRBV6-7 is identified as an open reading frame with a role that is uncertain. The CDR3 totals 18 residues. Trimming took 4 bases from V and 4 from J; bases not matched to a gene: 9. The CDR3, as DNA: TGTGCCAGCAGTTGCGGGACTAGCGGGAGTTTTAATTACAATGAGCAGTTCTTC. It specifies CASSCGTSGSFNYNEQFF.

This clone was observed a single time. The rearrangement joins TRBV11-3 to TRBJ2-2; D might be TRBD2 (6 bases). V was cut by 4 bases and J by 1 base, with 25 bases left in between. Germline values: CDR1 SGHNT, CDR2 YENEEA. This CDR3 is built from 20 residues. The CDR3 here is CASSWGGFRGRSENTGELFF. CDR3 sequence (DNA): TGTGCCAGCAGCTGGGGTGGGTTTCGGGGGAGAAGCGAGAACACCGGGGAGCTGTTTTTT.

The chain combines TRBV6-5 with TRBJ2-7, with D unclear. The CDR3 runs to 12 residues. Germline V gene lookup returns CDR1 MNHEY and CDR2 SVGAGI. The V and J ends lost 0 bases and 8 bases respectively, with 8 bases between them. The DNA of the CDR3 is TGTGCCAGCAGTTACTCTAATTCTAAGCAGTACTTC. This encodes CASSYSNSKQYF.

This chain links TRBV23-1 with TRBJ1-1, with 9 bases lining up with TRBD1. TRBV23-1 is labeled an ORF, and its function is uncertain. CDR3 length: 15 residues. The junction had 4 bases not matched to a gene; V was cut back by 4 bases and J by 1 base. The DNA for the CDR3 is TGCGCCAGCAGTCTCTTACAGGGGGCGAACACTGAAGCTTTCTTT. Its protein is CASSLLQGANTEAFF.

The chain combines TRBV5-1 with TRBJ2-3, with D maybe TRBD2 (6 bases). Germline V lookup: CDR1 SGHRS, CDR2 YFSETQ. The CDR3 length is 15 residues. The germline V and J ends were trimmed by 0 bases and 2 bases, with 10 bases remaining between them. The CDR3 DNA reads TGCGCCAGCAGCTTGGAGGGCGGGGACACAGATACGCAGTATTTT. It translates to CASSLEGGDTDTQYF.

This rearrangement joins TRBV6-5 to TRBJ2-3; 7 bases match TRBD2. V shed 6 bases, J shed 2 bases, and the junction held 8 bases outside the gene matches. In germline, CDR1 is MNHEY, CDR2 SVGAGI. The CDR3 contains 15 residues. The CDR3 region is CASSGGSMTTDTQYF. The CDR3 region has the DNA TGTGCCAGCAGCGGGGGGAGTATGACCACAGATACGCAGTATTTT.

The chain joins TRBV6-2 or TRBV6-3 to TRBJ1-1, with a tentative D call TRBD1 (6 bases). Per the germline V gene, CDR1 is MNHEY and CDR2 is SVGEGT. Trimming removed 5 bases from V and 0 bases from J, with 10 bases in between. The length of the CDR3 is 14 residues. CDR3 region: CASSITGLNTEAFF. The CDR3 coding sequence is TGTGCCAGCAGTATAACAGGGCTGAACACTGAAGCTTTCTTT.